The next 15 T cell receptor beta chains were all read from a single sample in a study of blood T cells in healthy people across ages. Together with a sample-barcoded 5' primer, a J-beta primer mix was included in a second PCR lasting about 7 to 12 cycles. Each CDR3 protein gets one entry after TCRdb re-called the 5' RACE reads with MiXCR. The sample contains about 580,000 distinct CDR3 sequences, around half of which appear only once. Sequenced input: blood. These receptors all come from an elderly man in good health.

V and J are TRBV25-1 and TRBJ1-4; 8 nucleotides match TRBD1. This CDR3 region has 17 residues. Germline V lookup: CDR1 MGHDK, CDR2 SYGVNS. After removal of 0 bases from V and 5 bases from J, the junction contained 8 bases not matched to a gene. CDR3 loop: CASSEYPRDRCNEKLFF. In nucleotides, the CDR3 is TGTGCCAGCAGTGAATATCCCCGGGACAGGTGCAATGAAAAACTGTTTTTT.

The CDR3 loop reads CASSYGSGGARETQYF. The CDR3 DNA is TGCGCCAGCAGCTACGGTAGCGGGGGGGCCCGAGAGACCCAGTACTTC. The chain is built from TRBV4-3 and TRBJ2-5, with TRBD2 matching over 11 bases. After removal of 5 bases from V and 4 bases from J, the junction contained 9 bases not matched to a gene. Looked up from germline, CDR1 is LGHNA and CDR2 is YSLEER. This CDR3 is built from 16 residues.

The chain recombines TRBV7-8 with TRBJ1-1; D ambiguous. CDR1 and CDR2 (germline): SGHVS, FQNEAQ. V was trimmed by 1 base and J by 4 bases, leaving 13 bases between them. This CDR3 has 15 amino acids. This CDR3 reads CASSLVPRLATEAFF. In DNA, the CDR3 is TGTGCCAGCAGCTTAGTCCCGCGGTTGGCCACTGAAGCTTTCTTT.

A few counts support this clonotype. The chain employs TRBV6-2 or TRBV6-3 and TRBJ2-1; D not certain. Trimming pared 4 bases from V and 3 bases from J, leaving 10 bases between. Germline loops: CDR1 MNHEY, CDR2 SVGEGT. This CDR3 spans 14 amino acids. The CDR3 reads CASSLGRRYNEQFF. CDR3 nucleotides: TGTGCCAGCAGTTTAGGACGTCGCTACAATGAGCAGTTCTTC.

The rearrangement uses TRBV12-5 and TRBJ2-5; 7 bases fit TRBD2. CDR3 length equals 13 residues. J gave up 5 bases and V 6 bases, and 6 bases lay outside the gene matches. Germline CDR1 and CDR2: LGHNT and FRNRAP. The chain's CDR3 is CASGKTSWETQYF. For the CDR3, the DNA is TGTGCTAGTGGCAAGACTAGCTGGGAGACCCAGTACTTC.

V usage is TRBV7-3 and J usage is TRBJ2-7; D is undetermined. Germline V gives CDR1 SGHTA, CDR2 FQGTGA. The CDR3 totals 13 residues. V dropped 3 bases and J dropped 5 bases, with 11 bases sitting between them. The CDR3 spells CASSFGQAHEQYF. For the CDR3, the DNA is TGTGCCAGCAGCTTTGGGCAGGCCCACGAGCAGTACTTC.

This clonotype was counted only a few times. The gene calls are TRBV2 and TRBJ2-7; D perhaps matches TRBD2 (6 bases). The CDR3 is made up of 14 amino acids. Trimming shortened V by 4 bases and J by 5 bases, and 15 bases separated the two germline ends. CDR1 is SNHLY, CDR2 FYNNEI, per germline. CDR3 in amino acids: CASSVVGGLDEQYF. The CDR3 DNA reads as TGTGCCAGCAGTGTCGTGGGAGGATTGGACGAGCAGTACTTC.

The chain links TRBV5-1 to TRBJ2-3; 9 nucleotides align to TRBD1. V was clipped by 1 base and J by 5 bases; unmatched bases: 5. This CDR3 has 15 residues. Germline CDR1 is SGHRS and CDR2 is YFSETQ. The CDR3 DNA reads as TGCGCCAGCAGCTTGAACAGGGGGCTCATAGATACGCAGTATTTT. It translates to CASSLNRGLIDTQYF.

The chain couples TRBV25-1 to TRBJ2-1, with D possibly being TRBD1 or TRBD2 (5 bases each). The germline gives CDR1 MGHDK, CDR2 SYGVNS. V gave up 11 bases and J gave up 3 bases, with 17 bases separating them. The CDR3 runs to 14 residues. The CDR3 coding sequence is TGTGCCGGCAACCCCGGGACGAACTACAATGAGCAGTTCTTC. This gives the protein CAGNPGTNYNEQFF.

The V and J genes are TRBV4-1 and TRBJ2-7, with D perhaps matching TRBD1 or TRBD2 (5 bases each). Per the germline V gene, CDR1 is MGHRA and CDR2 is YSYEKL. The CDR3 runs 15 residues. V lost 3 bases, J lost 2 bases, and 14 bases lay in between. This CDR3 is CASSQTGPSPYEQYF. The CDR3 bases are TGCGCCAGCAGCCAGACGGGACCGAGTCCCTACGAGCAGTACTTC.

The chain uses TRBV5-5 and TRBJ2-3; possibly TRBD1 or TRBD2 for D (5 bases each). Germline V gene sequence: CDR1 SGHKS, CDR2 YYEKEE (reference sequence). The CDR3 extends over 16 amino acids. Trimming took 3 bases from V and 4 from J, leaving 18 bases between them. The CDR3 spells CASSWTVSGSPDTQYF. As DNA, the CDR3 is TGTGCCAGCAGCTGGACGGTGTCAGGGAGCCCAGATACGCAGTATTTT.

The chain combines TRBV2 with TRBJ2-5; D may be TRBD1 (6 bases). This CDR3 comprises 12 residues. The germline gives CDR1 SNHLY, CDR2 FYNNEI. The V gene lost 8 bases and the J gene lost 4 bases, with 11 bases spanning the gap. CDR3 amino acids: CASGRGRETQYF. The CDR3 DNA follows: TGTGCCAGCGGCAGGGGACGAGAGACCCAGTACTTC.

In its sample, this clonotype was seen a few times. This chain joins TRBV5-1 and TRBJ2-7; 15 positions agree with TRBD2. Germline lookup yields CDR1 SGHRS and CDR2 YFSETQ. The CDR3 runs to 18 residues. V lost 3 bases, J lost 1 base, and 8 bases stayed unmatched. The CDR3 protein is CASSSLGLAGGPSYEQYF. In DNA, the CDR3 is TGCGCCAGCAGCTCATTGGGACTAGCGGGAGGTCCATCCTACGAGCAGTACTTC.

The genes are TRBV5-6 and TRBJ2-7; possible D gene TRBD1, 5 bases. Deletions cut 1 base from V and 7 bases from J, with 9 bases between. CDR1 is SGHDT, CDR2 YYEEEE, per germline. CDR3 length: 12 residues. The chain's CDR3 is CASSLPQAEQYF. The CDR3, as DNA: TGTGCCAGCAGCTTGCCACAGGCAGAGCAGTACTTC.

The chain combines TRBV6-5 with TRBJ1-5, with D hard to call. CDR1 and CDR2 from the germline V gene are MNHEY and SVGAGI. Deletions cut 4 bases from V and 6 bases from J, with 13 bases between. This CDR3 has 14 amino acids. The CDR3 region is CASSSIRSRQPQHF. The CDR3 region has the DNA TGTGCCAGCAGTTCAATTCGCAGTCGTCAGCCCCAGCATTTT.